What follows are 23 T cell receptor beta chains derived from one specimen sequenced in a study of T cells in Graves' hyperthyroidism and ophthalmopathy. The TCR beta CDR3 regions underwent amplification using RNA transcripts as the source. When the TCR CDR3 underwent first-round RT-PCR, the HTBI primer set was used. From the multiplex PCR reads, TCRdb called clonotypes with MiXCR, one entry per CDR3 protein. The table includes a few hundred thousand distinct CDR3 sequences, around 16% detected once. The specimen sequenced was blood. These receptors were obtained from a woman in her 30s with Graves' hyperthyroidism.

In this sample, this clonotype turned up a few times. The chain couples TRBV24-1 to TRBJ2-7, with TRBD1 matching 8 bases. Germline CDR1 KGHDR, CDR2 SFDVKD. This CDR3 contains 12 residues. Trimming removed 6 bases from V and 6 bases from J; junction bases left unmatched: 3. The CDR3 region is CATSRTGREQYF. The CDR3 DNA reads as TGTGCCACCAGTCGGACAGGGCGCGAGCAGTACTTC.

The gene calls are TRBV5-1 and TRBJ2-7, with 11 bases identical to TRBD2. There are 16 residues in the CDR3. CDR1 SGHRS and CDR2 YFSETQ come from the germline V gene. Germline trimming cut 3 bases from V and 4 bases from J; bases unmatched to any gene: 9. CDR3 in DNA: TGCGCCAGCAGCTCGGGGTTAGCGGGAGGGCCTTACGAGCAGTACTTC. Protein: CASSSGLAGGPYEQYF.

CDR3 loop: CSARGQVATEAFF. In DNA form, the CDR3 reads TGCAGTGCTAGAGGACAGGTGGCCACTGAAGCTTTCTTT. The gene calls are TRBV20-1 and TRBJ1-1; perhaps TRBD1 as D (6 bases). This CDR3 comprises 13 residues. Germline loops: CDR1 DFQATT, CDR2 SNEGSKA (reference sequence). Trimming pared 1 base from V and 4 bases from J, leaving 10 bases between.

This clonotype was observed many times. The V gene is TRBV20-1, the J gene TRBJ2-3, with 9 bases fitting TRBD1. Germline V CDR1 and CDR2: DFQATT, SNEGSKA (reference sequence). This CDR3 has 13 residues. V was clipped by 6 bases and J by 8 bases; unmatched bases: 9. The CDR3 sequence: CSAEGTGSGTQYF. CDR3 DNA: TGCAGTGCCGAGGGGACAGGGTCGGGTACGCAGTATTTT.

This clonotype has only one observation. Just one base apart from a much larger clone, this may be a read error. The chain uses TRBV28 and TRBJ2-7; D tentatively fits TRBD1 or TRBD2 (5 bases each). Trimming pared 8 bases from V and 3 bases from J, leaving 23 bases between. This CDR3 is 16 amino acids long. Germline lookup yields CDR1 MDHEN and CDR2 SYDVKM. The DNA for the CDR3 is TGTGCCAGCGGCGATTCCGGACGGGGCGCCTACTACGAGCAGTACTTC. Protein product: CASGDSGRGAYYEQYF.

Notes on this clonotype: A junction end diverges from the germline sequence, so it may reflect a read error. The CDR3 sequence is CASSSRGTGSYEQHF. The DNA for the CDR3 is TGTGCCAGCAGTTCTCGCGGGACCGGCTCCTACGAGCAGCACTTC. The J gene is TRBJ2-7, the V gene TRBV2, with D perhaps matching TRBD2 (6 bases). The length of the CDR3 is 15 residues. Germline values: CDR1 SNHLY, CDR2 FYNNEI.

As DNA, the CDR3 is TGTGCCAGTAGTATTATAGCGGGAGACGATGAGCAGTTCTTC. Residues: CASSIIAGDDEQFF. The chain is built from TRBV19 and TRBJ2-1; TRBD2 matches 9 bases. Losses at the gene ends were 3 bases for V and 8 bases for J; bases not matched to a gene: 5. Germline assignment: CDR1 LNHDA and CDR2 SQIVND (reference sequence). The CDR3 has 14 residues.

The J gene is TRBJ2-7, the V gene TRBV27, with D possibly TRBD1 on 6 matching bases. The V and J ends lost 4 bases and 0 bases respectively, with 13 bases between them. Germline V gives CDR1 MNHEY, CDR2 SMNVEV (reference sequence). The CDR3 loop spans 15 amino acids. CDR3 in DNA: TGTGCCAGCAGTTCCCCGGGACAAAGCTCCTACGAGCAGTACTTC. This sequence encodes CASSSPGQSSYEQYF.

A word on this clonotype: A much larger clone lies one base from this, so it may be a read error. This chain connects TRBV7-2 to TRBJ2-3; D gene uncertain. Germline lookup yields CDR1 SGHTA and CDR2 FQGNSA. The CDR3 is 14 amino acids. Trimming left V 5 bases short and J 4 bases short, with 13 bases between. The CDR3 loop is CTSSPLGSPDTQYF. CDR3 in DNA: TGTACCAGCAGCCCGCTAGGGTCCCCAGATACGCAGTATTTT.

The chain employs TRBV20-1 and TRBJ2-3; 8 bases match TRBD2. The CDR3 has 13 residues. The ends lost 7 bases at V and 3 bases at J; junction bases unmatched: 6. Germline CDR1 is DFQATT and CDR2 is SNEGSKA (reference sequence). The CDR3 spells CSGETSETDTQYF. CDR3 in DNA: TGCAGTGGGGAGACTAGCGAGACAGATACGCAGTATTTT.

The rearrangement links TRBV5-1 to TRBJ2-1; D might be TRBD2 (6 bases). Germline V gene data show CDR1 as SGHRS and CDR2 as YFSETQ. Deletions cut 3 bases from V and 4 bases from J, with 14 bases between. CDR3 length: 15 amino acids. In DNA form, the CDR3 reads TGCGCCAGCAGCTCCGACGCGACTAGTTACAATGAGCAGTTCTTC. It specifies CASSSDATSYNEQFF.

This clonotype was detected many times. The chain couples TRBV5-8 to TRBJ1-5, with no clear D. The CDR3 spans 15 residues. Germline V gene sequence: CDR1 SGHTS, CDR2 YDEGEE. The V end lost 3 bases, the J end lost 1 base, and 11 bases lay between the germline ends. CDR3 amino acids: CASSSAGDSNQPQHF. The CDR3, as DNA: TGTGCCAGCAGCTCAGCGGGCGACAGCAATCAGCCCCAGCATTTT. Using reference TRBV5-8 and TRBJ1-5 for the parts outside the CDR3, the full variable domain is EAGVTQSPTHLIKTRGQQATLRCSPISGHTSVYWYQQALGLGLQFLLWYDEGEERNRGNFPPRFSGRQFPNYSSELNVNALELEDSALYLCASSSAGDSNQPQHFGDGTRLSIL.

This clonotype showed up many times. The chain links TRBV20-1 to TRBJ2-7; 9 bases align to TRBD2. Per germline, CDR1 DFQATT and CDR2 SNEGSKA (reference sequence). The junction had 9 bases not matched to a gene; V was cut back by 0 bases and J by 6 bases. The CDR3 has 15 amino acids. The CDR3 DNA follows: TGCAGTGCTAGAGATATAGCGGGAGTGTCTTCCGAGCAGTACTTC. Protein: CSARDIAGVSSEQYF.

This clonotype was recorded a few times. The chain has TRBV12-3 or TRBV12-4 and TRBJ1-6, with D maybe TRBD1 (5 bases). The CDR3 loop spans 17 amino acids. V lost 5 bases, J lost 0 bases, and 14 bases lay in between. This CDR3 reads CASSRNVGGSYNSPLHF. The DNA for the CDR3 is TGTGCCAGCAGTCGGAACGTTGGGGGCTCCTATAATTCACCCCTCCACTTT.

This clonotype was recorded a few times. The chain is built from TRBV19 and TRBJ1-1; maybe TRBD1 (6 bases). Trimming left V 3 bases short and J 1 base short, with 15 bases between. The CDR3 spans 16 residues. Germline lookup yields CDR1 LNHDA and CDR2 SQIVND (reference sequence). Here the CDR3 DNA reads TGTGCCAGTAGTATCGGGCAGGGGCTCGGGAACACTGAAGCTTTCTTT. Translated: CASSIGQGLGNTEAFF.

This clonotype was picked up many times. The chain carries TRBV12-3 or TRBV12-4 and TRBJ1-1; a weak D match, TRBD1 (5 bases). This CDR3 has 14 amino acids. V gave up 2 bases and J gave up 7 bases, with 14 bases separating them. CDR3: CASSLLGRGVEAFF. The CDR3 DNA is TGTGCCAGCAGTTTACTGGGGCGCGGGGTTGAAGCTTTCTTT.

The chain recombines TRBV6-1 with TRBJ2-2; 10 positions agree with TRBD2. Per germline, CDR1 MNHNS and CDR2 SASEGT. The CDR3 consists of 15 residues. The ends lost 7 bases at V and 8 bases at J; junction bases unmatched: 10. CDR3 in amino acids: CASTPTGTSAGELFF. The CDR3 DNA reads TGTGCCAGCACCCCGACCGGGACTAGCGCTGGGGAGCTGTTTTTT.

This clonotype occurred many times. The V and J genes are TRBV12-3 or TRBV12-4 and TRBJ1-6, with 10 nucleotides matching TRBD1. This CDR3 has 14 residues. Unmatched junction bases numbered 5, after V lost 6 bases and J lost 9 bases. CDR3 bases: TGTGCCAGCAGCAAGGGACAGGGGTCTTCACCCCTCCACTTT. This translates into CASSKGQGSSPLHF.

This clonotype has only a few counts. Germline is not matched at one junction end, which may reflect a read error. This chain connects TRBV27 to TRBJ1-5; D is uncertain. The V gene's germline CDR1 is MNHEY and CDR2 SMNVEV (reference sequence). The CDR3 has 14 amino acids. The CDR3 DNA reads as TGTGCCAGTAGCCCCTCGGGAAGCAATCGGCCCCAGCATTTT. It yields the protein CASSPSGSNRPQHF.

This clonotype appeared many times. This sequence joins TRBV5-1 and TRBJ2-5; D is ambiguous. Trimming removed 5 bases at V and 1 base at J, with 6 bases between. CDR3 length equals 12 residues. The germline CDR1 and CDR2 sequences are SGHRS and YFSETQ. The CDR3 sequence: CASSGGQETQYF. The CDR3 nucleotides are TGCGCCAGCAGTGGCGGCCAAGAGACCCAGTACTTC.

This clonotype has at least ten counts. The J gene is TRBJ1-6, the V gene TRBV30, with D unclear. V lost 1 base to trimming and J lost 5 bases, with 12 bases between them. The length of the CDR3 is 15 residues. From germline, CDR1 is GTSNPN and CDR2 SVGIG (reference sequence). Here the CDR3 DNA reads TGTGCCTGGAGTGCGTCGACGGGGAATAATTCACCCCTCCACTTT. It yields the protein CAWSASTGNNSPLHF.

This sequence joins TRBV19 and TRBJ2-1; 13 nucleotides line up with TRBD2. V was clipped by 9 bases and J by 10 bases; unmatched bases: 9. CDR3 length equals 14 residues. Germline V lookup: CDR1 LNHDA, CDR2 SQIVND (reference sequence). CDR3 region: CASELAGGGGEQFF. The CDR3, as DNA: TGTGCCAGCGAACTAGCGGGAGGGGGTGGGGAGCAGTTCTTC.

This chain uses TRBV6-1 with TRBJ2-3, with D perhaps matching TRBD1 or TRBD2 (6 bases each). The CDR3 extends over 14 amino acids. Between the trimmed V and J ends, which lost 6 bases and 4 bases, there was a span of 14 bases. Looked up from germline, CDR1 is MNHNS and CDR2 is SASEGT. Here the CDR3 DNA reads TGTGCCAGCAGATCCCCAGGGGAGGCAGATACGCAGTATTTT. Translation gives CASRSPGEADTQYF.